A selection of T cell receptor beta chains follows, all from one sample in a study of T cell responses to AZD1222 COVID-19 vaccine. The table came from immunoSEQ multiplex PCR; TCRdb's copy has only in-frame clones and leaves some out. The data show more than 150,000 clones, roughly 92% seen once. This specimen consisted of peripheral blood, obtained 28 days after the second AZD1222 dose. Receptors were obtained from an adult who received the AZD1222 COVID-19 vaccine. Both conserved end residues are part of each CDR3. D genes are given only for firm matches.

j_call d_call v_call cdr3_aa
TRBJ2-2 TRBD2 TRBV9 CASSAHGGSGELFF
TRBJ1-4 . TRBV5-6 CASSLGHPGEKLFF
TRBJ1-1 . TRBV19 CASSVFGEAFF
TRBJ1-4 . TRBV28 CASTGEKVGEKLFF
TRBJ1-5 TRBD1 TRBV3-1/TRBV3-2 CASSHRTGWREQPQHF
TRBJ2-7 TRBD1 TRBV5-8 CASSFGVGQGAYEQYF
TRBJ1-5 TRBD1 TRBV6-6 CASSRYRGSNQPQHF
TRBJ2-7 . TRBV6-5 CASSYERSGGYEQYF
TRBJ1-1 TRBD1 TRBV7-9 CASSYYTGGLILNTEAFF
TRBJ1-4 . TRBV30 CAYSGLGGEKLFF
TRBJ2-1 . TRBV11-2 CASSSLRGSYNEQFF
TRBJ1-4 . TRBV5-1 CASSLTRVNEKLFF
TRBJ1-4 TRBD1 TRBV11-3 CASSRGQATNEKLFF
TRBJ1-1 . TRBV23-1 CASSQSPSGGRRITEAFF
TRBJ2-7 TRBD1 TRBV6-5 CASSYSQGADEQYF
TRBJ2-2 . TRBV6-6 CASREVGGELFF
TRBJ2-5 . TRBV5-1 CASSLEGSSETQYF
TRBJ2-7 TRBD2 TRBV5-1 CASSFTSGEQYF
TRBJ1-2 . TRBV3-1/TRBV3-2 CASSQESPGTGGYTF
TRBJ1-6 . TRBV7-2 CASSLGGVRVSNSPLHF
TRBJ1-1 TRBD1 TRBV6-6 CASSYGVGQSNTEAFF
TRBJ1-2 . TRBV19 CASSLLYSYGYTF
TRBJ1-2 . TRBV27 CASRPHSISNYGYTF
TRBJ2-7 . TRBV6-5 CASSPDTYEQYF
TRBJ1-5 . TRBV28 CASSLDSRRGSNQPQHF
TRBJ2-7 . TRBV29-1 CSAEGLDYEQYF
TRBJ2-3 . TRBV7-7 CASSLSGTTDTQYF
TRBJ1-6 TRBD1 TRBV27 CASSLEGAKNSPLHF
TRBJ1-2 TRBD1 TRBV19 CATTGTGHNYGYTF
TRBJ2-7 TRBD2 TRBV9 CASSGYGTSGQYEQYF
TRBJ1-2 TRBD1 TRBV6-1 CASSEVTGDSLYGYTF
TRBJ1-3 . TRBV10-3 CAISDRTEGNTIYF
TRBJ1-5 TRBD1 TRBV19 CASSPGTGHGQPQHF
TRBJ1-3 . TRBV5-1 CASSLTGLAGNTIYF
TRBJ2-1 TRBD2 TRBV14 CASSQVTGGSYNEQFF
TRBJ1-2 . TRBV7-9 CASSPMEGERNYGYTF